These 19 T cell receptor beta chains came from one sample sequenced in a study of blood T cells in healthy people across ages. A second roughly 6 to 11 cycle PCR used barcoded and J-beta primers. TCRdb analysed the 5' RACE reads with MiXCR anew, one entry per CDR3 protein. The sample lists around 820,000 distinct CDR3 sequences, roughly 25% occurring once. This sample was shared with a second study, whose subject was T cells of mothers and their children.

The source material was blood. The receptors shown here come from a boy under 18 in good health.

This clonotype was observed once. The chain has TRBV6-2 or TRBV6-3 and TRBJ2-1, with D unclear. The ends were cut back, 4 bases at V and 6 bases at J, with 10 bases in the middle. There are 13 residues in the CDR3. Germline CDR1 reads MNHEY; CDR2 reads SVGEGT. CDR3 in DNA: TGTGCCAGCAGTTCCCTTAGTACCAATGAGCAGTTCTTC. It is translated as CASSSLSTNEQFF.

The V and J genes are TRBV29-1 and TRBJ2-1; 10 bases fit TRBD1. J gave up 10 bases and V 7 bases, and 4 bases lay outside the gene matches. Germline lookup yields CDR1 SQVTM and CDR2 ANQGSEA. This CDR3 contains 11 residues. The CDR3 is CSGQGAWEQFF. In nucleotides, the CDR3 is TGCAGCGGACAGGGGGCATGGGAGCAGTTCTTC.

The genes are TRBV20-1 and TRBJ1-3; D is unresolved. Germline assignment: CDR1 DFQATT and CDR2 SNEGSKA (reference sequence). The CDR3 contains 14 residues. Trimming removed 2 bases from V and 2 bases from J, with 10 bases in between. CDR3 loop: CSARQLATGNTIYF. CDR3 sequence (DNA): TGCAGTGCTAGACAACTAGCGACTGGAAACACCATATATTTT.

This clonotype was observed a few times. The chain is built from TRBV12-3 or TRBV12-4 and TRBJ2-7; D remains unclear. The CDR3 totals 14 residues. The ends were cut back, 4 bases at V and 2 bases at J, with 12 bases in the middle. The CDR3 reads CASSYTLLTYEQYF. CDR3 bases: TGTGCCAGCAGTTATACTCTCCTAACCTACGAGCAGTACTTC.

There are a few counts of this clonotype. The rearrangement links TRBV4-3 to TRBJ1-2, with 8 bases lining up with TRBD1. The CDR3 is made up of 16 amino acids. V lost 0 bases, J lost 2 bases, and 5 bases stayed unmatched. Germline V gives CDR1 LGHNA, CDR2 YSLEER. CDR3 sequence reads: CASSQDGTGRNYGYTF. In DNA form, the CDR3 reads TGCGCCAGCAGCCAAGATGGGACAGGAAGAAACTATGGCTACACCTTC.

This clonotype was found a few times. The J gene is TRBJ1-2, the V gene TRBV20-1; 7 bases fit TRBD1. V trimming: 0 bases; J trimming: 3 bases; junction bases outside the gene matches: 13. The CDR3 contains 17 residues. The germline V gene has CDR1 DFQATT and CDR2 SNEGSKA (reference sequence). The CDR3 nucleotides are TGCAGTGCTAGAGATCTTGGCCCCCAGGGGGTAGACTATGGCTACACCTTC. The encoded protein is CSARDLGPQGVDYGYTF.

V and J are TRBV5-1 and TRBJ1-3; no clear D gene. This CDR3 has 15 residues. Germline CDR1 is SGHRS and CDR2 is YFSETQ. Trimming stripped 0 bases from V and 2 bases from J, with 9 bases between. The CDR3 nucleotides read TGCGCCAGCAGCTTGGAGCGGGCAACTGGAAACACCATATATTTT. This encodes CASSLERATGNTIYF.

The chain couples TRBV14 to TRBJ1-2; D is uncertain. The V gene lost 5 bases and the J gene lost 4 bases, with 11 bases spanning the gap. Per the germline V gene, CDR1 is SGHDN and CDR2 is FVKESK. CDR3 length equals 13 residues. The CDR3 loop is CASSASFGYGYTF. CDR3 DNA: TGTGCCAGCAGCGCCAGCTTCGGCTATGGCTACACCTTC.

The chain has TRBV20-1 and TRBJ2-5; tentative D call: TRBD1 (6 bases). V lost 2 bases and J lost 4, with 14 bases in between. CDR3 length equals 14 residues. Looked up from germline, CDR1 is DFQATT and CDR2 is SNEGSKA (reference sequence). The CDR3 sequence is CSARLWDIGETQYF. The CDR3 DNA sequence: TGCAGTGCTAGATTATGGGACATCGGAGAGACCCAGTACTTC.

The chain joins TRBV4-3 to TRBJ2-6; possible D gene TRBD1, 6 bases. V lost 1 base and J lost 0, with 16 bases in between. Germline CDR1 is LGHNA and CDR2 is YSLEER. This CDR3 region has 19 residues. The CDR3 loop reads CASSQGWQGTFSGANVLTF. Written as DNA, the CDR3 is TGCGCCAGCAGCCAAGGTTGGCAGGGGACGTTCTCTGGGGCCAACGTCCTGACTTTC.

A few counts support this clonotype. The V call is TRBV25-1, the J call TRBJ1-4; no clear D gene. The ends were cut back, 4 bases at V and 8 bases at J, with 2 bases in the middle. Germline CDR1 and CDR2: MGHDK and SYGVNS. This CDR3 spans 10 amino acids. CDR3 DNA sequence: TGTGCCAGCAGTGCGGAAAAACTGTTTTTT. As protein: CASSAEKLFF.

The rearrangement uses TRBV29-1 and TRBJ1-1, with D perhaps matching TRBD1 (6 bases). The germline V gene has CDR1 SQVTM and CDR2 ANQGSEA. The CDR3 extends over 13 amino acids. Deletions cut 7 bases from V and 3 bases from J, with 15 bases between. The chain's CDR3 is CSGRGGGYTEAFF. CDR3 in DNA: TGCAGCGGCCGAGGGGGGGGTTACACTGAAGCTTTCTTT.

This clonotype was seen a handful of times. This chain links TRBV4-3 with TRBJ2-5; D unclear. The end of the DNA fits TRBJ2-7 better, so the J call may be wrong. Germline V gives CDR1 LGHNA, CDR2 YSLEER. This CDR3 is 15 amino acids long. CDR3 in DNA: TGCGCCAGCAGCCAAGCTAGTGAGCCATCCTACGAGCAGTACTTC. Protein product: CASSQASEPSYEQYF.

The chain links TRBV4-1 to TRBJ2-6, with D perhaps TRBD1 or TRBD2 (5 bases each). CDR3 length equals 17 residues. V dropped 1 base and J dropped 2 bases, with 12 bases sitting between them. From germline, CDR1 is MGHRA and CDR2 YSYEKL. CDR3 nucleotide sequence: TGCGCCAGCAGCCAAGTGTTGGGGGTAACTGGGGCCAACGTCCTGACTTTC. Translating gives CASSQVLGVTGANVLTF.

This clonotype was counted between two and nine times. The chain couples TRBV7-2 to TRBJ1-5; D might be TRBD1 (5 bases). Deletions cut 6 bases from V and 7 bases from J, with 16 bases between. This CDR3 spans 14 amino acids. Per germline, CDR1 SGHTA and CDR2 FQGNSA. CDR3 residues: CASRLGVPGQPQHF. The CDR3 DNA reads TGTGCCAGCAGACTAGGGGTGCCTGGCCAGCCCCAGCATTTT.

This clonotype was seen a few times. The chain recombines TRBV5-1 with TRBJ1-1; no definite D call. Trimming pared 2 bases from V and 1 base from J, leaving 9 bases between. The CDR3 consists of 14 residues. Germline V gene lookup returns CDR1 SGHRS and CDR2 YFSETQ. The DNA of the CDR3 is TGCGCCAGCAGCTTAACAGAGACGAACACTGAAGCTTTCTTT. It is translated as CASSLTETNTEAFF.

This rearrangement joins TRBV7-2 to TRBJ2-5; 8 nucleotides agree with TRBD1. The DNA end is more similar to TRBJ2-7, so the J call may be wrong. There are 15 residues in the CDR3. Germline V gene lookup returns CDR1 SGHTA and CDR2 FQGNSA. CDR3 sequence reads: CASSLDRTGWYEQYF. CDR3 nucleotide sequence: TGTGCCAGCAGCTTAGATCGGACAGGGTGGTACGAGCAGTACTTC.

V is TRBV2 and J is TRBJ2-3, with 11 bases aligning to TRBD2. Trimming at V came to 3 bases and at J to 10 bases, leaving 6 bases not matched to a gene. Germline values: CDR1 SNHLY, CDR2 FYNNEI. This CDR3 comprises 14 residues. The CDR3 loop reads CASSEPSGRSSQYF. The CDR3, as DNA: TGTGCCAGCAGTGAGCCTAGCGGGAGGTCCTCGCAGTATTTT.

The genes are TRBV10-3 and TRBJ2-2; D not resolved. Looked up from germline, CDR1 is ENHRY and CDR2 is SYGVKD. Deletions cut 9 bases from V and 7 bases from J, with 12 bases between. The CDR3 length is 12 residues. CDR3 nucleotide sequence: TGTGCCATTAAAACGAAGGGCGGGGAGCTGTTTTTT. The encoded protein is CAIKTKGGELFF.